These 8 T cell receptor beta chains were sequenced from one sample in a study of blood T cell repertoires in COVID-19. Profiled with immunoSEQ multiplex PCR; TCRdb holds only in-frame clones, not every one. The sample has 450,000 to 500,000 clones; roughly nine tenths are singletons. The sample taken for sequencing was PBMCs or T cells enriched from blood (not recorded which). These receptor sequences come from a woman aged 18-29 years who had recovered from COVID-19.

This clone turned up a few times. The chain has TRBV5-6 and TRBJ2-2; TRBD1 matches at 7 bases. The CDR3 runs 16 residues. Germline V gene data show CDR1 as SGHDT and CDR2 as YYEEEE. The ends lost 4 bases at V and 1 base at J; junction bases unmatched: 7. CDR3 nucleotides: TGTGCCAGCAGCACAACAGGGGACGGGAACACCGGGGAGCTGTTTTTT. Its protein is CASSTTGDGNTGELFF.

The chain has TRBV15 and TRBJ1-2; the match to TRBD1 covers 9 bases. The CDR3 contains 15 residues. Per the germline V gene, CDR1 is LNHNV and CDR2 is YYDKDF (reference sequence). Losses at the gene ends were 5 bases for V and 5 bases for J; bases not matched to a gene: 9. DNA of the CDR3: TGTGCCACCAGCCTCCGGGACAGGGTTCATTATGGCTACACCTTC. Protein product: CATSLRDRVHYGYTF.

A few counts support this clone. The rearrangement uses TRBV18 and TRBJ1-5; D is uncertain. Germline CDR1 and CDR2: KGHSH and LQKENI. CDR3 length: 12 amino acids. V was pared by 5 bases and J by 6 bases, with 8 bases between. The CDR3 coding sequence is TGTGCCAGCTCAGAAGTGAGTCAGCCCCAGCATTTT. It encodes CASSEVSQPQHF.

This chain connects TRBV4-2 to TRBJ2-5; the D gene is possibly TRBD2 (5 bases). Germline assignment: CDR1 LGHNA and CDR2 YNFKEQ. The CDR3 consists of 13 residues. Trimming shortened V by 4 bases and J by 5 bases, and 11 bases separated the two germline ends. CDR3 loop: CASSLGLEETQYF. CDR3 DNA: TGTGCCAGCAGCCTCGGACTGGAGGAGACCCAGTACTTC.

This chain connects TRBV2 to TRBJ1-2, with D tentatively TRBD1 (6 bases). CDR3 length equals 15 residues. Trimming took off 1 base at V and 4 bases at J, with 13 bases between the two ends. Per germline, CDR1 SNHLY and CDR2 FYNNEI. Here the CDR3 DNA reads TGTGCCAGCAGTGAAGAGGTACAGGGAATCTATGGCTACACCTTC. Protein sequence: CASSEEVQGIYGYTF.

CDR3 bases: TGTGCCAGCAGTTTGGGTGCACAGGTTTACTACACCTTC. This codes for CASSLGAQVYYTF. J is TRBJ1-2 and V is TRBV12-3 or TRBV12-4; TRBD1 might be the D (5 bases). Trimming pared 3 bases from V and 10 bases from J, leaving 15 bases between. The CDR3 extends over 13 amino acids.

This chain joins TRBV30 and TRBJ1-1; D may be TRBD1 (6 bases). Trimming stripped 4 bases from V and 4 bases from J, with 13 bases between. The CDR3 has 13 amino acids. Germline V gene lookup returns CDR1 GTSNPN and CDR2 SVGIG (reference sequence). The CDR3 bases are TGTGCCTGGACACAGGGAAGGGGCACTGAAGCTTTCTTT. It codes for CAWTQGRGTEAFF.

The chain employs TRBV27 and TRBJ2-2; D gene uncertain. Per germline, CDR1 MNHEY and CDR2 SMNVEV (reference sequence). V was shortened by 2 bases and J by 4 bases, with 11 bases between the two germline ends. The CDR3 sequence is 15 residues long. CDR3 sequence: CASSLGRFGTGELFF. CDR3 nucleotides: TGTGCCAGCAGTTTAGGCAGGTTTGGCACCGGGGAGCTGTTTTTT.